The clone carrying this TCR beta chain was counted only a few times. The source of the sample is a study of blood T cell repertoires in COVID-19. Study at large: Some COVID-19 samples were acute and others convalescent; all came from the United States, Italy and Spain.

Trimming cost V 2 bases and J 3 bases, with 17 bases left between them. This CDR3 is 17 amino acids long. Germline V gives CDR1 KGHSY, CDR2 FQNENV. As processed by the authors: Amplification of reference gene primers provided the estimated nucleated cell counts. The data were produced by immunoSEQ multiplex PCR, yet TCRdb's version contains in-frame clones alone and is incomplete. D and trimming come from the DNA, and the V and J calls and clone size come from that table. Of 100,000 or so clones listed, approximately 81% were seen once; the top ten hold roughly 37%. The material sequenced was peripheral blood. The V gene is TRBV16, the J gene TRBJ1-5, with D maybe TRBD1 (6 bases). The receptor was derived from a man aged 80 or over with acute or convalescent COVID-19. CDR3 sequence (DNA): TGTGCCAGCAGCCAACGGGGGGGCACAGCCAACAATCAGCCCCAGCATTTT. Its translation: CASSQRGGTANNQPQHF. Combining the CDR3 with reference TRBV16 and TRBJ1-5 gives the whole variable domain GEEVAQTPKHLVRGEGQKAKLYCAPIKGHSYVFWYQQVLKNEFKFLISFQNENVFDETGMPKERFSAKCLPNSPCSLEIQATKLEDSAVYFCASSQRGGTANNQPQHFGDGTRLSIL.